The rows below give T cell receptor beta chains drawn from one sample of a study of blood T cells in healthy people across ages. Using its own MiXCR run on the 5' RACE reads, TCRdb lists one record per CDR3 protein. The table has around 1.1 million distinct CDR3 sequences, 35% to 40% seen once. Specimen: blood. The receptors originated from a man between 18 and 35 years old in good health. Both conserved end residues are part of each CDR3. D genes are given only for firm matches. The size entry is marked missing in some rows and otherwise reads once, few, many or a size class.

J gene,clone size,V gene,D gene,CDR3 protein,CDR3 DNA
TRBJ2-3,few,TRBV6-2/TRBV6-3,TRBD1,CASTLTGARDTQYF,TGTGCCAGCACCCTGACAGGGGCGAGAGATACGCAGTATTTT
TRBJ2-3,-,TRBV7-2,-,CASSNRGPSGPDTQYF,TGTGCCAGCAGTAACCGGGGCCCCTCGGGCCCAGATACGCAGTATTTT
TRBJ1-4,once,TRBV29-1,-,CSVEVGAGLSEKLFF,TGCAGCGTTGAAGTCGGTGCAGGGTTGTCTGAAAAACTGTTTTTT
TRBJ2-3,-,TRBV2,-,CASSGMGDTQYF,TGTGCCAGCAGCGGGATGGGAGATACGCAGTATTTT
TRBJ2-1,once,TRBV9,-,CASSAGTRAYNEQFF,TGTGCCAGCAGCGCCGGGACAAGGGCGTACAATGAGCAGTTCTTC
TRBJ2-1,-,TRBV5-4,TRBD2,CASSLVGLAVNEQFF,TGTGCCAGCAGCTTGGTTGGACTAGCGGTGAATGAGCAGTTCTTC
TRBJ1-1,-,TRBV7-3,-,CASSDTAVNTEAFF,TGTGCCAGCAGCGATACGGCGGTGAACACTGAAGCTTTCTTT
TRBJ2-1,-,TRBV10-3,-,CAISETGNNEQFF,TGTGCCATCAGTGAGACAGGGAACAATGAGCAGTTCTTC
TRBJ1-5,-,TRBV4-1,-,CASSPPGYNQPQHF,TGCGCCAGCAGCCCCCCAGGGTACAATCAGCCCCAGCATTTT
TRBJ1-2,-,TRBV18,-,CASSPEAGFAYGYTF,TGTGCCAGCTCACCAGAGGCAGGCTTTGCCTATGGCTACACCTTC
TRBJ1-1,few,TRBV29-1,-,CSVPPGHNMNTEAFF,TGCAGCGTACCTCCGGGACATAACATGAACACTGAAGCTTTCTTT
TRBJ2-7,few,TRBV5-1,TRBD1,CASSISRDSDEQYF,TGCGCCAGCAGCATATCCCGGGACAGCGACGAGCAGTACTTC
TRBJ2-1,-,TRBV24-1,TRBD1,CATSEAGTASSYNEQFF,TGTGCCACCAGTGAAGCCGGGACAGCCAGCTCCTACAATGAGCAGTTCTTC
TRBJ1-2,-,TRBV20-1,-,CSVPIQGMNYGYTF,TGCAGTGTACCCATTCAGGGGATGAACTATGGCTACACCTTC